The next 3 T cell receptor beta chains were all read from a single sample in a study of T cell responses to AZD1222 COVID-19 vaccine (dated by TCRdb to the early 2020s). Preparation of the library involved the immunoSEQ multiplex PCR assay. TCRdb took over this immuneACCESS table, retaining in-frame rearrangements with V and J assigned. Such tables are incomplete; in checked studies, under half of the missing clones stem from an unresolved V gene, and the remainder is unexplained. The sample table holds about 130,000 clones, of which 90% were seen once. The ten largest make up 4.4% of the sample. Reading the label with the study, this specimen's time point is: baseline before first vaccination. In the paper's terms, the treatment or condition label means: meningococcal conjugate vaccine given as trial control. The sample consisted of peripheral blood, taken on day 0 of MenACWY control vaccination. These receptors came from an adult in good health.

The chain is built from TRBV5-1 and TRBJ2-1, with D perhaps being TRBD1 or TRBD2 (5 bases each). This CDR3 is built from 16 residues. Trimming pared 0 bases from V and 12 bases from J, leaving 22 bases between. Germline loops: CDR1 SGHRS, CDR2 YFSETQ. CDR3 sequence (DNA): TGCGCCAGCAGCTTGGCCGACAAGCAGGGAGCCACCGTGCAGTTCTTC. Encoded protein: CASSLADKQGATVQFF.

The V gene is TRBV12-3 or TRBV12-4, the J gene TRBJ1-2; a possible D gene is TRBD1 (5 bases). V lost 3 bases, J lost 7 bases, and 9 bases lay in between. The CDR3 covers 12 residues. DNA of the CDR3: TGTGCCAGCAGTTTTGAGGGGCGTGGCTACACCTTC. Residues: CASSFEGRGYTF.

The rearrangement links TRBV7-2 to TRBJ2-4; possible D gene TRBD1, 6 bases. Germline CDR1 SGHTA, CDR2 FQGNSA. This CDR3 has 14 residues. Trimming pared 8 bases from V and 7 bases from J, leaving 18 bases between. This CDR3 reads CASGDTGRRNIQYF. CDR3 DNA sequence: TGTGCCAGCGGGGACACGGGGCGGAGGAACATTCAGTACTTC.